The 15 T cell receptor beta chains below all came from one sample that was sequenced in a study of cytomegalovirus exposure and HLA in healthy donors. Profiling relied on immunoSEQ multiplex PCR, and the TCRdb table lists in-frame clones only, not all of them. This repertoire shows roughly 100,000 clones, about 95% found once; its top ten account for roughly 0.89%. Sample: PBMCs. The receptors shown here come from a young woman in good health and CMV-seronegative.

This chain links TRBV7-6 with TRBJ2-5; 7 positions match TRBD1. The CDR3 is 15 residues long. The ends lost 2 bases at V and 5 bases at J; junction bases unmatched: 8. Germline assignment: CDR1 SGHVS and CDR2 FNYEAQ. Written as DNA, the CDR3 is TGTGCCAGCAGCTTACAACAGGGGATGAGGGAGACCCAGTACTTC. This encodes CASSLQQGMRETQYF.

The V call is TRBV6-1, the J call TRBJ2-5; the match to TRBD1 covers 8 bases. Trimming took 6 bases from V and 3 from J; bases not matched to a gene: 6. The CDR3 totals 14 residues. Germline CDR1 MNHNS, CDR2 SASEGT. The CDR3 nucleotides are TGTGCCAGCAGCTGGACAGGGATCAAAGAGACCCAGTACTTC. As protein: CASSWTGIKETQYF.

The gene calls are TRBV12-5 and TRBJ2-2; unclear D gene. The CDR3 length is 16 residues. Trimming removed 2 bases at V and 0 bases at J, with 10 bases between. The germline V gene encodes CDR1 LGHNT and CDR2 FRNRAP. CDR3 in amino acids: CASGLWLNPNTGELFF. As DNA, the CDR3 is TGTGCTAGTGGTTTGTGGCTGAATCCGAACACCGGGGAGCTGTTTTTT.

This clone appeared once. The J gene is TRBJ2-7, the V gene TRBV9; the D gene is possibly TRBD2 (7 bases). Trimming pared 4 bases from V and 2 bases from J, leaving 13 bases between. Germline-derived CDR1 and CDR2 are SGDLS and YYNGEE. CDR3 size: 14 residues. In DNA, the CDR3 is TGTGCCAGCAGCACCGCGGGGGCCCCCTACGAGCAGTACTTC. Translated, it gives CASSTAGAPYEQYF.

V and J are TRBV9 and TRBJ2-2; no firm D call. The germline gives CDR1 SGDLS, CDR2 YYNGEE. Trimming left V 7 bases short and J 3 bases short, with 4 bases between. The CDR3 totals 11 residues. The CDR3 DNA follows: TGTGCCAGCGGAGACACCGGGGAGCTGTTTTTT. Translating gives CASGDTGELFF.

This clone has just one count. The V gene is TRBV5-4, the J gene TRBJ2-3; D is perhaps TRBD2 (6 bases). This CDR3 region has 19 residues. Trimming pared 0 bases from V and 2 bases from J, leaving 22 bases between. The germline V gene has CDR1 SGHNT and CDR2 YYREEE (reference sequence). The CDR3 spells CASSLESVYVGGITDTQYF. The CDR3 bases are TGTGCCAGCAGCTTGGAGTCTGTTTATGTGGGGGGTATCACAGATACGCAGTATTTT.

The rearrangement uses TRBV4-1 and TRBJ2-7, with 9 bases matching TRBD1. This CDR3 has 16 amino acids. CDR1 is MGHRA and CDR2 is YSYEKL in the germline V gene. V was clipped by 3 bases and J by 0 bases; unmatched bases: 6. The CDR3 protein is CASSQSRDRVSYEQYF. The DNA for the CDR3 is TGCGCCAGCAGCCAGAGCCGGGACAGGGTCTCCTACGAGCAGTACTTC.

The V gene is TRBV5-1, the J gene TRBJ2-3; 9 nucleotides agree with TRBD2. After removal of 4 bases from V and 2 bases from J, the junction contained 11 bases not matched to a gene. CDR1 and CDR2 from the germline V gene are SGHRS and YFSETQ. This CDR3 is 17 amino acids long. In nucleotides, the CDR3 is TGCGCCAGCAGCCCGGTGACTAGCGGAAAATACACAGATACGCAGTATTTT. Translated, it gives CASSPVTSGKYTDTQYF.

The gene calls are TRBV6-1 and TRBJ1-1, with a weak D call TRBD1 (6 bases). V was cut by 4 bases and J by 0 bases, with 12 bases left in between. CDR3 size: 15 residues. The germline V gene encodes CDR1 MNHNS and CDR2 SASEGT. The DNA of the CDR3 is TGTGCCAGCAGTGGGCGGACAGCGATGAACACTGAAGCTTTCTTT. It specifies CASSGRTAMNTEAFF.

This clone has only one observation. This rearrangement joins TRBV19 to TRBJ2-7; 13 bases are shared with TRBD2. Per germline, CDR1 LNHDA and CDR2 SQIVND (reference sequence). After removal of 5 bases from V and 2 bases from J, the junction contained 3 bases not matched to a gene. The CDR3 has 15 residues. Here the CDR3 DNA reads TGTGCCAGTAGTTCGGGACTAGCGGGACCCTACGAGCAGTACTTC. The encoded protein is CASSSGLAGPYEQYF.

The gene calls are TRBV19 and TRBJ1-2, with D perhaps matching TRBD1 (6 bases). Germline V gene sequence: CDR1 LNHDA, CDR2 SQIVND (reference sequence). This CDR3 has 14 residues. Trimming took off 3 bases at V and 2 bases at J, with 10 bases between the two ends. The CDR3: CASSIGQQNYGYTF. CDR3 in DNA: TGTGCCAGTAGTATTGGACAGCAGAACTATGGCTACACCTTC.

This clone was seen just once. The chain joins TRBV7-8 to TRBJ2-3; no clear D gene. Per germline, CDR1 SGHVS and CDR2 FQNEAQ. V shed 0 bases and J shed 2 bases, with 12 bases lying between them. CDR3 length: 16 amino acids. The CDR3, as DNA: TGTGCCAGCAGCTTAGCAGATGGCGGAATCACAGATACGCAGTATTTT. Amino acids: CASSLADGGITDTQYF. Based on the CDR3 plus reference TRBV7-8 and TRBJ2-3, the full variable domain is GAGVSQSPRYKVAKRGQDVALRCDPISGHVSLFWYQQALGQGPEFLTYFQNEAQLDKSGLPSDRFFAERPEGSVSTLKIQRTQQEDSAVYLCASSLADGGITDTQYFGPGTRLTVL.

This clone was observed a single time. This chain links TRBV10-3 with TRBJ2-3, with TRBD2 matching 14 bases. There are 16 residues in the CDR3. Trimming removed 10 bases from V and 0 bases from J; junction bases left unmatched: 6. Germline CDR1 reads ENHRY; CDR2 reads SYGVKD. The CDR3 DNA reads TGTGCCAGGGGACTAGCGGGAGACAGGAGCACAGATACGCAGTATTTT. Protein sequence: CARGLAGDRSTDTQYF.

This clone was picked up one time. The V gene is TRBV27, the J gene TRBJ2-2; TRBD2 matches 11 bases. The CDR3 has 16 amino acids. The V segment lost 3 bases and the J segment 4 bases; nucleotides outside the gene matches: 4. CDR1 MNHEY and CDR2 SMNVEV come from the germline V gene (reference sequence). CDR3 coding DNA: TGTGCCAGCAGTTTCCTAGCGGGGGGTACCACCGGGGAGCTGTTTTTT. It codes for CASSFLAGGTTGELFF.

The chain combines TRBV7-9 with TRBJ1-3, with a possible D match to TRBD1 (5 bases). Germline CDR1 is SEHNR and CDR2 is FQNEAQ (reference sequence). The CDR3 is made up of 16 amino acids. Trimming removed 5 bases from V and 0 bases from J, with 14 bases in between. The CDR3 DNA follows: TGTGCCAGCAGCCGGCCCGGGGGGAGCTCTGGAAACACCATATATTTT. Translating gives CASSRPGGSSGNTIYF.